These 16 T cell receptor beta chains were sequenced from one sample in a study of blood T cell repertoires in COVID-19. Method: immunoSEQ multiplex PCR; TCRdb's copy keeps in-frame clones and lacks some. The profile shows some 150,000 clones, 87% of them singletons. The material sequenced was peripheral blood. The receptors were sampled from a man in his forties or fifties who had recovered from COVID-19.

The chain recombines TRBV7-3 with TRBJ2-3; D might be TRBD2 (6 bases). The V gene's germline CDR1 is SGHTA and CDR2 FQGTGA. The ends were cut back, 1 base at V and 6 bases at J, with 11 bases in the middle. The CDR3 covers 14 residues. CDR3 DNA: TGTGCCAGCAGCTTAAACGCGGGGTTGGATACGCAGTATTTT. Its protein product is CASSLNAGLDTQYF.

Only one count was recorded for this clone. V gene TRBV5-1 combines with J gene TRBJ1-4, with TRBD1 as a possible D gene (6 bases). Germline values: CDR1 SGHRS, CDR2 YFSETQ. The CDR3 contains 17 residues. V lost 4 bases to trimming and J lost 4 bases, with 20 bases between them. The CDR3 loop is CASSSRPQGSNNEKLFF. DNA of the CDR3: TGCGCCAGCAGCAGCCGCCCACAGGGATCGAATAATGAAAAACTGTTTTTT.

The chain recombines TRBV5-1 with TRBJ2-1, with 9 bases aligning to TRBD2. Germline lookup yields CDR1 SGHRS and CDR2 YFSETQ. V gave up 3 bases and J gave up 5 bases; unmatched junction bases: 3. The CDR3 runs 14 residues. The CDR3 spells CASSSGTSHNEQFF. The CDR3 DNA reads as TGCGCCAGCAGCTCCGGGACTAGCCACAATGAGCAGTTCTTC.

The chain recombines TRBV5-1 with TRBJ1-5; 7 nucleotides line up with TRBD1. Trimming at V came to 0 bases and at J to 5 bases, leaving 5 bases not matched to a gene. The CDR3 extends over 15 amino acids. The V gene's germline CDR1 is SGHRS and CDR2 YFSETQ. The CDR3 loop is CASSLDRGRDQPQHF. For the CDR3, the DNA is TGCGCCAGCAGCTTGGACAGGGGTAGGGATCAGCCCCAGCATTTT.

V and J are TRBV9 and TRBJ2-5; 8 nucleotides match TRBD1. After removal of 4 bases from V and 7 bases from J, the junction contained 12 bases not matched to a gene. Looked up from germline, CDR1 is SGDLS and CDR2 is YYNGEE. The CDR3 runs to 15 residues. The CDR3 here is CASSQTGETGVTQYF. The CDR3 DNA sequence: TGTGCCAGCAGCCAGACAGGGGAAACGGGTGTGACCCAGTACTTC.

In DNA, the CDR3 is TGTGCCAGCAGCCCCTCCCGCGGGGGCGGACTTAGTAACAATGAGCAGTTCTTC. Translating gives CASSPSRGGGLSNNEQFF. V is TRBV7-9 and J is TRBJ2-1; possible D gene TRBD2, 7 bases. Trimming took off 5 bases at V and 5 bases at J, with 25 bases between the two ends. The CDR3 spans 18 residues. Germline lookup yields CDR1 SEHNR and CDR2 FQNEAQ (reference sequence).

This chain's CDR3 is CASSAHAPDTQYF. CDR3 nucleotide sequence: TGTGCCAGCAGCGCACACGCCCCAGATACGCAGTATTTT. The rearrangement joins TRBV5-4 to TRBJ2-3; no clear D. The CDR3 consists of 13 residues. Germline V gene data show CDR1 as SGHNT and CDR2 as YYREEE (reference sequence). V was clipped by 4 bases and J by 4 bases, with 10 bases between them. Based on the CDR3 plus reference TRBV5-4 and TRBJ2-3, the full variable domain is ETGVTQSPTHLIKTRGQQVTLRCSSQSGHNTVSWYQQALGQGPQFIFQYYREEENGRGNFPPRFSGLQFPNYSSELNVNALELDDSALYLCASSAHAPDTQYFGPGTRLTVL.

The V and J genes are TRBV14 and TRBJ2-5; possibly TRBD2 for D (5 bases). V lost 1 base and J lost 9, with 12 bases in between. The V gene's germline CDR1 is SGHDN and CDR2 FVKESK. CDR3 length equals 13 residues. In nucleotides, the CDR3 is TGTGCCAGCAGCCAAGTCGGGTCCGGGGCCCAGTACTTC. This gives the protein CASSQVGSGAQYF.

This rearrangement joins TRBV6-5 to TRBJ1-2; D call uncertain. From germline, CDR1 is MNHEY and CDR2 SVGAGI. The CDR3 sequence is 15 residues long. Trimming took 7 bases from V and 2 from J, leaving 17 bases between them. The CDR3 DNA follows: TGTGCCAGCAAAGGATCCGACGCAGGAAACTATGGCTACACCTTC. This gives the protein CASKGSDAGNYGYTF.

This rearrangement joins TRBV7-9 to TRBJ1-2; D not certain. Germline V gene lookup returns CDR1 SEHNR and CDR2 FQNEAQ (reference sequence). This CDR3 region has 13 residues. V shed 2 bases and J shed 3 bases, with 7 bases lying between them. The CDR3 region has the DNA TGTGCCAGCAGCTTAAGTAGAGACTATGGCTACACCTTC. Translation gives CASSLSRDYGYTF.

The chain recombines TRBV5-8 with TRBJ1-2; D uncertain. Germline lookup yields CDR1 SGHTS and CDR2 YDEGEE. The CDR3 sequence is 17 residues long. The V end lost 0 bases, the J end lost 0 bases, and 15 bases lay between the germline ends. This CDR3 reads CASSLVRGSGANYGYTF. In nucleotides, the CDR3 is TGTGCCAGCAGCTTGGTTCGGGGTTCAGGAGCTAACTATGGCTACACCTTC. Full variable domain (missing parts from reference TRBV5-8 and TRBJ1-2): EAGVTQSPTHLIKTRGQQATLRCSPISGHTSVYWYQQALGLGLQFLLWYDEGEERNRGNFPPRFSGRQFPNYSSELNVNALELEDSALYLCASSLVRGSGANYGYTFGSGTRLTVV.

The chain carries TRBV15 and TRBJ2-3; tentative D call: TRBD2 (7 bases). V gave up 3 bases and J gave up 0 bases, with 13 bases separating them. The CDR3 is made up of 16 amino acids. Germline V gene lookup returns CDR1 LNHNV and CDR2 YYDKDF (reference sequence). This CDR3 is CATSRMGGRSTDTQYF. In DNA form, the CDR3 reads TGTGCCACCAGCAGGATGGGGGGGCGAAGCACAGATACGCAGTATTTT. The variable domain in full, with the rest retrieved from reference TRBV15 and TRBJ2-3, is DAMVIQNPRYQVTQFGKPVTLSCSQTLNHNVMYWYQQKSSQAPKLLFHYYDKDFNNEADTPDNFQSRRPNTSFCFLDIRSPGLGDTAMYLCATSRMGGRSTDTQYFGPGTRLTVL.

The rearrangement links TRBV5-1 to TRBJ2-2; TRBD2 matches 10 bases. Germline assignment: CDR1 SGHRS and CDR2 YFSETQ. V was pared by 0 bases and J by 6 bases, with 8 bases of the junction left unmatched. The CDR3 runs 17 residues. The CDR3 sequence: CASSLAGLAGVSGELFF. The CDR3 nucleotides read TGCGCCAGCAGCTTGGCCGGGCTAGCGGGGGTATCCGGGGAGCTGTTTTTT.

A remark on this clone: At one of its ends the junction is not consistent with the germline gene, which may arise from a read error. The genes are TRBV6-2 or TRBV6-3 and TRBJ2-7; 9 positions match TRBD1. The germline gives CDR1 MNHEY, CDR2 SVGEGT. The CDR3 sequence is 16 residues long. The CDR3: CASSYSGTGKTYEQYF. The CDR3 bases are TGTGCCAGCAGCTACTCCGGGACAGGGAAAACCTACGAGCAGTACTTC.

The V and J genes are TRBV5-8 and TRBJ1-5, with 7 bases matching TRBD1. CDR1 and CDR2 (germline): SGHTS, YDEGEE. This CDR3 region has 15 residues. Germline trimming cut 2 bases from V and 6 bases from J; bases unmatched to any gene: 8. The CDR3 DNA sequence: TGTGCCAGCAGCTTTGGTGAGGGGGCCGGTCAGCCCCAGCATTTT. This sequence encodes CASSFGEGAGQPQHF.

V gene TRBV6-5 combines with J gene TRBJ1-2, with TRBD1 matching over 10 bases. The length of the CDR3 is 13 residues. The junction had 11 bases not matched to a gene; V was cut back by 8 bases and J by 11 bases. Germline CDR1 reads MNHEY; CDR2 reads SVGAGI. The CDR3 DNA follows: TGTGCCAGCTCGGGTAAAGGGACAGGGGTATACACCTTC. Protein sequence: CASSGKGTGVYTF.